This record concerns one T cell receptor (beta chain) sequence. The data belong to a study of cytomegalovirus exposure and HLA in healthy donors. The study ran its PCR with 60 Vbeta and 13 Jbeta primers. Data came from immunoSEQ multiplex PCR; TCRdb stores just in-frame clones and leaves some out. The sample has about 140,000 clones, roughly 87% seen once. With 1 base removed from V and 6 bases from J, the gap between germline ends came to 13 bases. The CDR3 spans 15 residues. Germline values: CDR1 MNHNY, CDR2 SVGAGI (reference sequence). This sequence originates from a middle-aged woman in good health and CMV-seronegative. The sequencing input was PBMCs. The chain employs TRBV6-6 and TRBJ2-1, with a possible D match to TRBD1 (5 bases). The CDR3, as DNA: TGTGCCAGCAGTTACTGGGGTGACAGCGCCAATGAGCAGTTCTTC. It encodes CASSYWGDSANEQFF.